The sequence of this TCR beta chain was determined in a study of blood T cell repertoires in COVID-19. TCRdb's table, derived via immunoSEQ multiplex PCR, lists solely in-frame clones and lacks some. Here the sample spans 100,000 to 150,000 clones, 65% to 85% being singletons. Per germline, CDR1 WNHNN and CDR2 SYGVQD (reference sequence). The CDR3 runs to 13 residues. Trimming removed 8 bases from V and 4 bases from J; junction bases left unmatched: 5. The material sequenced was peripheral blood. The clonotype was recovered from a woman between 65 and 79 years old with acute or convalescent COVID-19. V gene TRBV10-1 combines with J gene TRBJ2-1, with 7 bases that match TRBD1. The CDR3 coding sequence is TGCGCCAGCTCTCGGACAGGTTACAATGAGCAGTTCTTC. Amino acid sequence: CASSRTGYNEQFF.